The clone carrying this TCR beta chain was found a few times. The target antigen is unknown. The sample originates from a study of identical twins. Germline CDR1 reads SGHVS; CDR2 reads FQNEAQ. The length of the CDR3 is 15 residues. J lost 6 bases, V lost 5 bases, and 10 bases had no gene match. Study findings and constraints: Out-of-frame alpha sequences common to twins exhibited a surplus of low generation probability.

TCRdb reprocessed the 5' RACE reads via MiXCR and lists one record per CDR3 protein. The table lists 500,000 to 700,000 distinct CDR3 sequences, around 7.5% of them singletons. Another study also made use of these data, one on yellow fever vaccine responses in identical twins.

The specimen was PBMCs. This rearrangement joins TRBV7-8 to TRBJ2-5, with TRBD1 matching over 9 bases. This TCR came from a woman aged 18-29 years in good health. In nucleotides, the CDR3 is TGTGCCAGCAGCACCCGGACAGGGGCGGTGAAGACCCAGTACTTC. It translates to CASSTRTGAVKTQYF.